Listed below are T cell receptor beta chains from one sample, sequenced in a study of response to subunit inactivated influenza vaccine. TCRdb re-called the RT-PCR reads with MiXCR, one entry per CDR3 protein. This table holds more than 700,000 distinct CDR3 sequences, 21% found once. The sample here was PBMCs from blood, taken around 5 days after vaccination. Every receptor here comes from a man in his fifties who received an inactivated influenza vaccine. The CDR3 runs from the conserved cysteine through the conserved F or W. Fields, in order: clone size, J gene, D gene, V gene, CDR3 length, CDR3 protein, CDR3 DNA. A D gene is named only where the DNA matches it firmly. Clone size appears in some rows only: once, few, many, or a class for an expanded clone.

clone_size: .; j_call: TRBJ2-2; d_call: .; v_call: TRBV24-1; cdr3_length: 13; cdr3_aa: CATSDHYTGELFF; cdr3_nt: TGTGCCACCAGTGATCATTACACCGGGGAGCTGTTTTTT
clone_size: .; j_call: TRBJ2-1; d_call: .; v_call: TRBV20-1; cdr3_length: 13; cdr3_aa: CSARLGIVNEQFF; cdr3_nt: TGCAGTGCTAGACTAGGGATTGTGAATGAGCAGTTCTTC
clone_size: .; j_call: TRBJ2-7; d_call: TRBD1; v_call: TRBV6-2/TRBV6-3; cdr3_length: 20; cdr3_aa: CASSPFPGQGGFRTPYEQYF; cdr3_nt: TGTGCCAGCAGTCCTTTCCCCGGACAGGGCGGATTTCGGACACCCTACGAGCAGTACTTC
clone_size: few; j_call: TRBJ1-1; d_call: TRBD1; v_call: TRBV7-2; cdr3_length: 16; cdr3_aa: CASSLTGGRMNTEAFF; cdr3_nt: TGTGCCAGCAGCTTAACAGGGGGCCGCATGAACACTGAAGCTTTCTTT
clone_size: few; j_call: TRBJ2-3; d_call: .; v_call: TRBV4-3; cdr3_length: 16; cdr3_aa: CASSQDLGQSTDTQYF; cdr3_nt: TGCGCCAGCAGCCAAGATCTCGGACAAAGCACAGATACGCAGTATTTT
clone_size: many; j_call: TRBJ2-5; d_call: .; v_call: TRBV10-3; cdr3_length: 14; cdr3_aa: CAISELEHEETQYF; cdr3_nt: TGTGCCATCAGTGAATTAGAACACGAGGAGACCCAGTACTTC
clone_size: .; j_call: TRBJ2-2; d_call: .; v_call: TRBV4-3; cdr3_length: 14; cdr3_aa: CASSPIGATGELFF; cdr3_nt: TGCGCCAGCAGCCCGATCGGGGCTACCGGGGAGCTGTTTTTT
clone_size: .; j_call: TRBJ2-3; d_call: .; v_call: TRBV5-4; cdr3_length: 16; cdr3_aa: CASSLGWKLGTDTQYF; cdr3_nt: TGTGCCAGCAGCTTGGGTTGGAAATTGGGCACAGATACGCAGTATTTT
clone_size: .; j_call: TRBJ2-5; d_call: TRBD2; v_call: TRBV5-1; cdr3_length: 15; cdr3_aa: CASSSGGTSKETQYF; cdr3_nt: TGCGCCAGCAGCTCTGGGGGGACTAGCAAGGAGACCCAGTACTTC
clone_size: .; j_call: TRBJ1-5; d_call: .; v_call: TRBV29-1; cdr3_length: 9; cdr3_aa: CSAIWPQHF; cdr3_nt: TGCAGCGCTATATGGCCCCAGCATTTT
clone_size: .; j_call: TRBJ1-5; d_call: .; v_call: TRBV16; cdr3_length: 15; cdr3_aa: CASSLDRGRNQPQHF; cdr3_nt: TGTGCCAGCAGCTTGGACAGAGGCCGCAATCAGCCCCAGCATTTT
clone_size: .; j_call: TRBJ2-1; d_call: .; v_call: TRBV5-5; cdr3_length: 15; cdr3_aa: CASSTRGITYNEQFF; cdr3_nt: TGTGCCAGCAGCACCCGGGGCATCACCTACAATGAGCAGTTCTTC
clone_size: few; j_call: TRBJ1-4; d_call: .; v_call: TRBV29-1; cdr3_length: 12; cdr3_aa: CSVTGIHEKLFF; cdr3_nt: TGCAGCGTAACGGGGATACATGAAAAACTGTTTTTT
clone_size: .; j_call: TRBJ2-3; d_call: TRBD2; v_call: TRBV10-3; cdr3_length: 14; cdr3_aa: CAISDQGGKQAQYF; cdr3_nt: TGTGCCATCAGTGATCAGGGAGGGAAGCAAGCGCAGTATTTT
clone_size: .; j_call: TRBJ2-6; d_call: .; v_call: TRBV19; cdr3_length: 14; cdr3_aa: CASSINSGANVLTF; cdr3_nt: TGTGCCAGTAGTATTAACTCTGGGGCCAACGTCCTGACTTTC
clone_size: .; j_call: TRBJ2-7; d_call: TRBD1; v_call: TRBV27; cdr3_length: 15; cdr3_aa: CASSLTGGLPYEQYF; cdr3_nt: TGTGCCAGCAGTTTGACAGGGGGCTTACCCTACGAGCAGTACTTC
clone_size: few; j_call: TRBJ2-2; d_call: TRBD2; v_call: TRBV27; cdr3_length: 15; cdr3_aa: CASRQAGLNTGELFF; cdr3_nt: TGTGCCAGCAGGCAAGCGGGACTGAACACCGGGGAGCTGTTTTTT
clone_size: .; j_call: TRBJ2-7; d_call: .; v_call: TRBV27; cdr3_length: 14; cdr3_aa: CASSLLGSVYEQYF; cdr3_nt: TGTGCCAGCAGTTTATTGGGAAGTGTGTACGAGCAGTACTTC
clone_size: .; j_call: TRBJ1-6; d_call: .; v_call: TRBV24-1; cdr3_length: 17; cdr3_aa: CATSDTKTGSADSPLHF; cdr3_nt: TGTGCCACCAGTGATACCAAGACGGGGTCAGCCGATTCACCCCTCCACTTT
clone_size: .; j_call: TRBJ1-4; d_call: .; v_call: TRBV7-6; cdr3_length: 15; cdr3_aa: CASSFGGPGNEKLFF; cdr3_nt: TGTGCCAGCAGCTTTGGGGGGCCGGGTAATGAAAAACTGTTTTTT
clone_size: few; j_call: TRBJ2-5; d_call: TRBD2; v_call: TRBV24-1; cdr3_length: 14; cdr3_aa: CATSELAGSKTQYF; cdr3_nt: TGTGCCACCAGTGAACTAGCGGGGTCGAAGACCCAGTACTTC
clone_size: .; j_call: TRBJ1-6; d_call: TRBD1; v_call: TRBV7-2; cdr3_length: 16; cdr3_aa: CASSPQGVSNNSPLHF; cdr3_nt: TGTGCCAGCAGCCCCCAGGGGGTCAGTAATAATTCACCCCTCCACTTT
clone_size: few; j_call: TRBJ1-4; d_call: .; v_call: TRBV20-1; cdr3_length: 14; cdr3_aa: CSARRRRPNEKLFF; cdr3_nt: TGCAGTGCTAGAAGACGGCGGCCTAATGAAAAACTGTTTTTT
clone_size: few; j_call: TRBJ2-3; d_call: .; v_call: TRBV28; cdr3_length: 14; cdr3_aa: CASREGIGADTQYF; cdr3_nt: TGTGCCAGCAGAGAGGGGATAGGGGCAGATACGCAGTATTTT
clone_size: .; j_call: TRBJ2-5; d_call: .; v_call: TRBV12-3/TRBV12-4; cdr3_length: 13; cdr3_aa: CASREGTQETQYF; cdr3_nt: TGTGCCAGCAGGGAGGGGACACAAGAGACCCAGTACTTC
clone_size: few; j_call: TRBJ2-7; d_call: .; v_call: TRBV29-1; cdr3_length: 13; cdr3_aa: CSVEGPRDTEQYF; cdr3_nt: TGCAGCGTTGAAGGCCCCCGGGACACCGAGCAGTACTTC
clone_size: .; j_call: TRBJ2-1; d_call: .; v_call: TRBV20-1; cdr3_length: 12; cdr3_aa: CSAREGSLEQFF; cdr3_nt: TGCAGTGCTAGAGAAGGTAGCCTCGAGCAGTTCTTC
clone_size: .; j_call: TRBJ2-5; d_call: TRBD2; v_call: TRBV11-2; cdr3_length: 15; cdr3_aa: CASSLRTSGGETQYF; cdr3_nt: TGTGCCAGCAGCCTCCGGACTAGCGGGGGTGAGACCCAGTACTTC